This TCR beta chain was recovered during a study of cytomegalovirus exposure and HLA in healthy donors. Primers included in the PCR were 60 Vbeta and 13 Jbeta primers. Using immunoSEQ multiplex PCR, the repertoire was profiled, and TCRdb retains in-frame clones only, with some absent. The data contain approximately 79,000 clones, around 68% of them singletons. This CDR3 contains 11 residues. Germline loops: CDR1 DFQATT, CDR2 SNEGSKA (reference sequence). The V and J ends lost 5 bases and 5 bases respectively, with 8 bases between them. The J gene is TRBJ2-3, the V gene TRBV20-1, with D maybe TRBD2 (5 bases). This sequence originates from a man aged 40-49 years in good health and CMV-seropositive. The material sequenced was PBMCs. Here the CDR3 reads CSAPSLDTQYF. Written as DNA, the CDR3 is TGCAGTGCTCCTAGCCTAGATACGCAGTATTTT.